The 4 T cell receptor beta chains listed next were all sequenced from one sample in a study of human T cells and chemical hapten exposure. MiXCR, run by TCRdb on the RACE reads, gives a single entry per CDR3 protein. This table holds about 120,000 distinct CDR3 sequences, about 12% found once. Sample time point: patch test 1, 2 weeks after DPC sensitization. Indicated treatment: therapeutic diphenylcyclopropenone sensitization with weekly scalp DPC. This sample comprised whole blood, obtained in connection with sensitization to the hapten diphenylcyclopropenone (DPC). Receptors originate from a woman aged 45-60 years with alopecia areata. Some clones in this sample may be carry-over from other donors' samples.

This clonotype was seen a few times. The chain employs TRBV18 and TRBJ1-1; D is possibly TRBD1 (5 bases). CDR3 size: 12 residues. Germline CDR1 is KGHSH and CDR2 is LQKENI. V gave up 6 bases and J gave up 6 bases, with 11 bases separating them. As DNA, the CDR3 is TGTGCCAGCTCCCCGGGGCGCTCTGAAGCTTTCTTT. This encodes CASSPGRSEAFF. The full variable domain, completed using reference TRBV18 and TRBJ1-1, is NAGVMQNPRHLVRRRGQEARLRCSPMKGHSHVYWYRQLPEEGLKFMVYLQKENIIDESGMPKERFSAEFPKEGPSILRIQQVVRGDSAAYFCASSPGRSEAFFGQGTRLTVV.

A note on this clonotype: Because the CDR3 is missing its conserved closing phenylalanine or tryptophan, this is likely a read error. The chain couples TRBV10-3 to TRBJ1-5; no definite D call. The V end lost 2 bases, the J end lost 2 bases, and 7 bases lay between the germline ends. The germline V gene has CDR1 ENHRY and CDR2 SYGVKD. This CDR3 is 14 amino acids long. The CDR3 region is CAISEEGGNQPQHL. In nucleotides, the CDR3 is TGTGCCATCAGTGAGGAGGGAGGCAATCAGCCCCAGCATCTT.

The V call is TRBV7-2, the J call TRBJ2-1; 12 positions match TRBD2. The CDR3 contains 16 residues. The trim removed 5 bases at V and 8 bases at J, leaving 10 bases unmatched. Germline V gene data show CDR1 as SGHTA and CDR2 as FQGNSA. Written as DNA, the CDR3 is TGTGCCAGCAGCCCGCCGGGACTAGCGGGCACGGATGAGCAGTTCTTC. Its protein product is CASSPPGLAGTDEQFF.

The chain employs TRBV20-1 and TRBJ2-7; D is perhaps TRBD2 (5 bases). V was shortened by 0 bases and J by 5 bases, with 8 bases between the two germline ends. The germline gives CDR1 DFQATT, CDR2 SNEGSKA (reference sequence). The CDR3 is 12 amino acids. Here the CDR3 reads CSAREAVHEQYF. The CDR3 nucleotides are TGCAGTGCTAGAGAAGCGGTCCACGAGCAGTACTTC.